This T cell receptor (beta chain) was documented in a study of low-dose radiotherapy and immunotherapy resistance in tumors. Stated time point: after trial treatment. The treatment was: LDRT plus nivolumab, ipilimumab, low-dose cyclophosphamide and aspirin (RACIN trial). As a condition of eligibility, patients had advanced solid tumors lacking tumor-infiltrating lymphocytes. First-strand cDNA relied on TRAV- and TRBV-specific primers spanning alpha and beta chains. Amplification of TCRs used a constant-region primer and V-primer adapter for roughly 22 PCR cycles. TCRdb ran MiXCR on the reads and lists one entry per CDR3 protein. The profile covers fewer than 110,000 distinct CDR3 sequences, with about 20% appearing a single time and approximately 4% taken by the ten largest. This receptor was obtained from a male donor with prostate cancer. The input for sequencing was PBMCs, taken after low-dose radiotherapy plus immunotherapy.

In DNA form, the CDR3 reads TGTGCCAGCAGCTTGAGTGGCAGGGGGCACGGCTACACCTTC. Protein sequence: CASSLSGRGHGYTF. This sequence joins TRBV5-5 and TRBJ1-2, with TRBD1 matching over 8 bases. CDR3 size: 14 residues. Germline CDR1 reads SGHKS; CDR2 reads YYEKEE (reference sequence). The ends lost 1 base at V and 8 bases at J; junction bases unmatched: 7.